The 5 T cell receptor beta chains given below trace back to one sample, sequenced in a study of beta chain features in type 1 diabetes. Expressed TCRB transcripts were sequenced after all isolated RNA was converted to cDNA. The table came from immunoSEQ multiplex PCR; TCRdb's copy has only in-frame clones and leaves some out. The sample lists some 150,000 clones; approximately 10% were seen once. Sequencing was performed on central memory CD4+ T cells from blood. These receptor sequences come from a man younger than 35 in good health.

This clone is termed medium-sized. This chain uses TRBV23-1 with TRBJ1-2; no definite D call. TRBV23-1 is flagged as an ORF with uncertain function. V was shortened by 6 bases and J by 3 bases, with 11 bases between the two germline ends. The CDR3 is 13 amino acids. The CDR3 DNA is TGCGCCAGCAGCCATATGTTCGACTATGGCTACACCTTC. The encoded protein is CASSHMFDYGYTF.

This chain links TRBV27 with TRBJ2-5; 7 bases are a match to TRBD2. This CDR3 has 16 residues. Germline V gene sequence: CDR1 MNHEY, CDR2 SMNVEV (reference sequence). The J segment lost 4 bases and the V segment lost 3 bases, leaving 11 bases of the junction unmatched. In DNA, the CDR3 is TGTGCCAGCAGTTTTTTTGGAACTAGCGTGAGAGAGACCCAGTACTTC. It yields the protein CASSFFGTSVRETQYF.

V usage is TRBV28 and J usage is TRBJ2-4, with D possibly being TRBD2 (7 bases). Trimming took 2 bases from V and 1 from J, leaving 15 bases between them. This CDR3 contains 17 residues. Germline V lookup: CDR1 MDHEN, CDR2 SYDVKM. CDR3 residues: CASSLGIGRGAKNIQYF. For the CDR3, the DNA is TGTGCCAGCAGTTTAGGAATAGGGAGGGGGGCCAAAAACATTCAGTACTTC.

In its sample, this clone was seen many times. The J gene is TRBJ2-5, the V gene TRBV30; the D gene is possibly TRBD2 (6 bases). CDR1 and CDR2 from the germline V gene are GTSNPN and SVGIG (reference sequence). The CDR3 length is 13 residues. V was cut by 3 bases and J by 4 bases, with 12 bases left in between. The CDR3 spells CAWSGGLGETQYF. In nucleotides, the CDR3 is TGTGCCTGGAGCGGAGGGTTAGGAGAGACCCAGTACTTC.

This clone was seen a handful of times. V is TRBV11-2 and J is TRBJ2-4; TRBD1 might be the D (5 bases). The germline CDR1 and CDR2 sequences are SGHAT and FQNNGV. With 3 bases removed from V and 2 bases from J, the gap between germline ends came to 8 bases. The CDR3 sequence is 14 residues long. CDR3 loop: CASSFDRTKNIQYF. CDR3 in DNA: TGTGCCAGCAGCTTCGACAGAACCAAAAACATTCAGTACTTC.